Listed here is a single TCR beta chain. Its antigen is not known. Using its own MiXCR run on the 5' RACE reads, TCRdb lists one record per CDR3 protein. The sample has just under 350,000 distinct CDR3 sequences, 10% to 15% seen once; the top ten hold around a fifth. V lost 3 bases, J lost 2 bases, and 6 bases lay in between. Germline V gene data show CDR1 as SGHTS and CDR2 as YDEGEE. There are 13 residues in the CDR3. This specimen comes from a study of T-cell memory formation after mild COVID-19. Whole-study findings and limits: Clones which contracted sat mainly in CM and EM if CD4+, and in EMRA if CD8+. Later expanders leaned CD4+, whereas clones that contracted between day 15 and 85 were balanced CD4/CD8.

This chain connects TRBV5-8 to TRBJ2-1; D is uncertain. The sequenced sample consisted of PBMCs or a T cell subset sorted from them (not recorded which). This receptor was identified in a man in his late teens or twenties who had mild COVID-19 (a few samples of this study predate the infection). Cell type and time point are not known. This CDR3 reads CASSSNAYNEQFF. The CDR3 DNA follows: TGTGCCAGCAGCTCTAACGCCTACAATGAGCAGTTCTTC.